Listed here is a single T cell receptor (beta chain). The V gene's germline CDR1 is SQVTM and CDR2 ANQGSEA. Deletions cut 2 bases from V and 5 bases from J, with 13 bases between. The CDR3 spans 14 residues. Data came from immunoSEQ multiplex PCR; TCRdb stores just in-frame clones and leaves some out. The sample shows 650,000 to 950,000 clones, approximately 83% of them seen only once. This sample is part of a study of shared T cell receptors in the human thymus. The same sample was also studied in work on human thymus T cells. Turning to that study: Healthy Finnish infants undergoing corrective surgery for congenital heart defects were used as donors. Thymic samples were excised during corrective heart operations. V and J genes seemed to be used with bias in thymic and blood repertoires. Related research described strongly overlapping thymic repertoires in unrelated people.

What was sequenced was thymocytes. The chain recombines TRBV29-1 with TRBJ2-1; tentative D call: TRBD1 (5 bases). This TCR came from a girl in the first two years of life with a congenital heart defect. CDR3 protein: CSVEPFGANNEQFF. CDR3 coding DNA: TGCAGCGTTGAACCATTTGGGGCAAACAATGAGCAGTTCTTC.